The 15 T cell receptor beta chains below all came from one sample that was sequenced in a study of shared clonotypes between healthy human individuals. Sequencing was performed with immunoSEQ multiplex PCR; in TCRdb, only in-frame clones are kept and a portion is missing. The repertoire includes roughly 2.4 million clones, approximately 95% of them detected once, and around 0.13% sits in the top ten. What was sequenced was naive CD4+ T cells sorted from blood. Subset meaning: CD45RA+ positively selected. All receptors come from a man aged 18 to 30 in good health.

This rearrangement joins TRBV30 to TRBJ2-7; TRBD1 agrees at 10 bases. The CDR3 extends over 14 amino acids. Germline V CDR1 and CDR2: GTSNPN, SVGIG (reference sequence). J was trimmed by 9 bases and V by 1 base; bases with no gene match: 9. CDR3 coding DNA: TGTGCCTGGAGTGCCCAGGGACAGGGGCCCGCGCAGTACTTC. Translated: CAWSAQGQGPAQYF.

This rearrangement joins TRBV11-2 to TRBJ1-2; D gene unclear. Germline lookup yields CDR1 SGHAT and CDR2 FQNNGV. V dropped 7 bases and J dropped 8 bases, with 17 bases sitting between them. CDR3 size: 13 residues. The CDR3 region is CASTPDGSGGYTF. The DNA of the CDR3 is TGTGCCAGCACCCCCGACGGTTCGGGGGGCTACACCTTC.

This chain uses TRBV25-1 with TRBJ1-2; 12 bases align to TRBD1. This CDR3 region has 13 residues. Germline CDR1 and CDR2: MGHDK and SYGVNS. The trim removed 10 bases at V and 7 bases at J, leaving 7 bases unmatched. The CDR3: CAIRGQGAAGYTF. The CDR3 nucleotides are TGTGCCATCAGGGGACAGGGGGCGGCTGGCTACACCTTC.

The chain joins TRBV6-5 to TRBJ1-1; 9 bases map to TRBD1. CDR1 and CDR2 (germline): MNHEY, SVGAGI. This CDR3 has 15 residues. V lost 5 bases to trimming and J lost 2 bases; unmatched junction nucleotides: 6. The CDR3 reads CASSGTGTINTEAFF. The CDR3 DNA reads TGTGCCAGCAGTGGGACAGGGACTATAAACACTGAAGCTTTCTTT.

This chain uses TRBV6-5 with TRBJ1-5; perhaps TRBD1 as D (5 bases). Germline values: CDR1 MNHEY, CDR2 SVGAGI. This CDR3 has 15 residues. V was trimmed by 6 bases and J by 5 bases, leaving 17 bases between them. This chain's CDR3 is CASSLRGATHQPQHF. CDR3 bases: TGTGCCAGCAGCTTGCGAGGGGCGACCCATCAGCCCCAGCATTTT.

The chain is built from TRBV5-6 and TRBJ2-3; D gene ambiguous. Trimming stripped 1 base from V and 4 bases from J, with 4 bases between. This CDR3 spans 12 amino acids. Germline V CDR1 and CDR2: SGHDT, YYEEEE. The CDR3 DNA is TGTGCCAGCAGCTTGTTTGCAGATACGCAGTATTTT. Amino acid sequence: CASSLFADTQYF.

The chain couples TRBV6-5 to TRBJ2-2; D might be TRBD2 (6 bases). The CDR3 extends over 13 amino acids. V was trimmed by 10 bases and J by 2 bases, leaving 11 bases between them. The germline gives CDR1 MNHEY, CDR2 SVGAGI. CDR3: CATLAANTGELFF. The CDR3 coding sequence is TGTGCCACTTTAGCGGCCAACACCGGGGAGCTGTTTTTT.

The genes are TRBV6-5 and TRBJ1-6, with 8 bases matching TRBD1. V was clipped by 8 bases and J by 10 bases; unmatched bases: 13. Germline loops: CDR1 MNHEY, CDR2 SVGAGI. The CDR3 is 15 amino acids. CDR3 residues: CASGLMRDRSSPLHF. In DNA, the CDR3 is TGTGCCAGCGGTTTAATGCGGGACAGGTCGTCACCCCTCCACTTT.

This chain connects TRBV27 to TRBJ1-3; TRBD1 matches 9 bases. Trimming removed 6 bases from V and 0 bases from J; junction bases left unmatched: 0. The CDR3 extends over 14 amino acids. CDR1 is MNHEY, CDR2 SMNVEV, per germline (reference sequence). The CDR3 DNA reads as TGTGCCAGCAGGACAGGGGGCTCTGGAAACACCATATATTTT. Its translation is CASRTGGSGNTIYF.

The rearrangement uses TRBV6-6 and TRBJ2-3; D assignment may be TRBD1 or TRBD2 (5 bases each). V was shortened by 2 bases and J by 0 bases, with 12 bases between the two germline ends. Germline CDR1 and CDR2: MNHNY and SVGAGI (reference sequence). The CDR3 is 16 amino acids. As DNA, the CDR3 is TGTGCCAGCAGTTACGATGATCGGGACAGCACAGATACGCAGTATTTT. Translating gives CASSYDDRDSTDTQYF.

V is TRBV19 and J is TRBJ2-5, with 11 positions matching TRBD2. Unmatched junction bases numbered 5, after V lost 6 bases and J lost 2 bases. In germline, CDR1 is LNHDA, CDR2 SQIVND (reference sequence). The CDR3 runs 15 residues. The CDR3, as DNA: TGTGCCAGTAGAGGGACTAGCGGTCGACAAGAGACCCAGTACTTC. The encoded protein is CASRGTSGRQETQYF.

The chain links TRBV9 to TRBJ2-7; D unclear. Per the germline V gene, CDR1 is SGDLS and CDR2 is YYNGEE. Trimming took off 4 bases at V and 2 bases at J, with 13 bases between the two ends. This CDR3 spans 14 amino acids. CDR3 sequence: CASSPQLQTYEQYF. CDR3 bases: TGTGCCAGCAGCCCCCAACTCCAAACCTACGAGCAGTACTTC.

This chain links TRBV14 with TRBJ2-5; D uncertain. The CDR3 length is 12 residues. Germline V gives CDR1 SGHDN, CDR2 FVKESK. The V end was cut by 2 bases, the J end by 4 bases, with 5 bases between. The CDR3 region has the DNA TGTGCCAGCAGCCAAAAAGGAGAGACCCAGTACTTC. The encoded protein is CASSQKGETQYF.

In this sample, this clone turned up once. V is TRBV5-1 and J is TRBJ1-2; D call uncertain. Trimming took off 5 bases at V and 1 base at J, with 15 bases between the two ends. Germline V CDR1 and CDR2: SGHRS, YFSETQ. The CDR3 has 15 amino acids. DNA of the CDR3: TGCGCCAGCAGGGGTGAACAACCTCATAACTATGGCTACACCTTC. Protein: CASRGEQPHNYGYTF. The full variable domain, in which reference TRBV5-1 and TRBJ1-2 provide the parts outside the CDR3, is KAGVTQTPRYLIKTRGQQVTLSCSPISGHRSVSWYQQTPGQGLQFLFEYFSETQRNKGNFPGRFSGRQFSNSRSEMNVSTLELGDSALYLCASRGEQPHNYGYTFGSGTRLTVV.

J is TRBJ1-1 and V is TRBV12-2; the D segment call TRBD1 is taken from the table without a DNA check. TRBV12-2 is termed a pseudogene. The CDR3 length is 20 residues. CDR3 bases: TGTGCAAGTCGCTTAGGTCTGGGGCAGGATACCCCACTGAGAAACACTGAAGCTTTCTTT. Protein: CASRLGLGQDTPLRNTEAFF.